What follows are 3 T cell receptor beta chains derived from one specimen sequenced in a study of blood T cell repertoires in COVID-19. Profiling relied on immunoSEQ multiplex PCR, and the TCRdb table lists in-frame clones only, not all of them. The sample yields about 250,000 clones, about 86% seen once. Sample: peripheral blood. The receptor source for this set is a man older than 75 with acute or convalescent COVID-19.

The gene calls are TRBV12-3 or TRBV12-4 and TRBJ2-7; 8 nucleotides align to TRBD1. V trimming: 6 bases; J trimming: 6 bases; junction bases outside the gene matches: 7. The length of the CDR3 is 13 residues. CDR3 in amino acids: CASSPDRVGEQYF. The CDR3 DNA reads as TGTGCCAGCAGCCCGGACAGGGTAGGCGAGCAGTACTTC.

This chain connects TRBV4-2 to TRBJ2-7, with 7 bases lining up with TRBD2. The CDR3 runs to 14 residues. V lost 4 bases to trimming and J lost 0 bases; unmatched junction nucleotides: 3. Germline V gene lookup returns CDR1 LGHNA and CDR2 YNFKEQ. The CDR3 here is CASSRGGSSYEQYF. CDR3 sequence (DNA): TGTGCCAGCAGCCGCGGGGGTAGCTCCTACGAGCAGTACTTC.

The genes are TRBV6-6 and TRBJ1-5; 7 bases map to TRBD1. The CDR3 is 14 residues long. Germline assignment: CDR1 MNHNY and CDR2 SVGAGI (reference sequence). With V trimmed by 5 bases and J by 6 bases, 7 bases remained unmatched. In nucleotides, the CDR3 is TGTGCCAGCAGTGCAACAGGGGTTGGTCAGCCCCAGCATTTT. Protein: CASSATGVGQPQHF.